This T cell receptor beta chain was identified during a study of early T cells in non-severe SARS-CoV-2 infection. This clonotype was counted at least ten times. TCRdb re-called the 5' RACE reads with MiXCR, one entry per CDR3 protein. The sample lists tens of thousands of distinct CDR3 sequences; roughly 5.5% were seen once. Sequenced sample: whole blood. This sequence was found in an adult who was a healthcare worker with PCR-confirmed SARS-CoV-2 infection or an uninfected control (not recorded which).

In DNA, the CDR3 is TGTGCCAGCAGCCTGGGGACTTCTGTGAGAGGAAACACCATATATTTT. It is translated as CASSLGTSVRGNTIYF. J is TRBJ1-3 and V is TRBV12-3 or TRBV12-4; tentative D call: TRBD1 (5 bases). The V gene lost 6 bases and the J gene lost 4 bases, with 19 bases spanning the gap. CDR3 length equals 16 residues.